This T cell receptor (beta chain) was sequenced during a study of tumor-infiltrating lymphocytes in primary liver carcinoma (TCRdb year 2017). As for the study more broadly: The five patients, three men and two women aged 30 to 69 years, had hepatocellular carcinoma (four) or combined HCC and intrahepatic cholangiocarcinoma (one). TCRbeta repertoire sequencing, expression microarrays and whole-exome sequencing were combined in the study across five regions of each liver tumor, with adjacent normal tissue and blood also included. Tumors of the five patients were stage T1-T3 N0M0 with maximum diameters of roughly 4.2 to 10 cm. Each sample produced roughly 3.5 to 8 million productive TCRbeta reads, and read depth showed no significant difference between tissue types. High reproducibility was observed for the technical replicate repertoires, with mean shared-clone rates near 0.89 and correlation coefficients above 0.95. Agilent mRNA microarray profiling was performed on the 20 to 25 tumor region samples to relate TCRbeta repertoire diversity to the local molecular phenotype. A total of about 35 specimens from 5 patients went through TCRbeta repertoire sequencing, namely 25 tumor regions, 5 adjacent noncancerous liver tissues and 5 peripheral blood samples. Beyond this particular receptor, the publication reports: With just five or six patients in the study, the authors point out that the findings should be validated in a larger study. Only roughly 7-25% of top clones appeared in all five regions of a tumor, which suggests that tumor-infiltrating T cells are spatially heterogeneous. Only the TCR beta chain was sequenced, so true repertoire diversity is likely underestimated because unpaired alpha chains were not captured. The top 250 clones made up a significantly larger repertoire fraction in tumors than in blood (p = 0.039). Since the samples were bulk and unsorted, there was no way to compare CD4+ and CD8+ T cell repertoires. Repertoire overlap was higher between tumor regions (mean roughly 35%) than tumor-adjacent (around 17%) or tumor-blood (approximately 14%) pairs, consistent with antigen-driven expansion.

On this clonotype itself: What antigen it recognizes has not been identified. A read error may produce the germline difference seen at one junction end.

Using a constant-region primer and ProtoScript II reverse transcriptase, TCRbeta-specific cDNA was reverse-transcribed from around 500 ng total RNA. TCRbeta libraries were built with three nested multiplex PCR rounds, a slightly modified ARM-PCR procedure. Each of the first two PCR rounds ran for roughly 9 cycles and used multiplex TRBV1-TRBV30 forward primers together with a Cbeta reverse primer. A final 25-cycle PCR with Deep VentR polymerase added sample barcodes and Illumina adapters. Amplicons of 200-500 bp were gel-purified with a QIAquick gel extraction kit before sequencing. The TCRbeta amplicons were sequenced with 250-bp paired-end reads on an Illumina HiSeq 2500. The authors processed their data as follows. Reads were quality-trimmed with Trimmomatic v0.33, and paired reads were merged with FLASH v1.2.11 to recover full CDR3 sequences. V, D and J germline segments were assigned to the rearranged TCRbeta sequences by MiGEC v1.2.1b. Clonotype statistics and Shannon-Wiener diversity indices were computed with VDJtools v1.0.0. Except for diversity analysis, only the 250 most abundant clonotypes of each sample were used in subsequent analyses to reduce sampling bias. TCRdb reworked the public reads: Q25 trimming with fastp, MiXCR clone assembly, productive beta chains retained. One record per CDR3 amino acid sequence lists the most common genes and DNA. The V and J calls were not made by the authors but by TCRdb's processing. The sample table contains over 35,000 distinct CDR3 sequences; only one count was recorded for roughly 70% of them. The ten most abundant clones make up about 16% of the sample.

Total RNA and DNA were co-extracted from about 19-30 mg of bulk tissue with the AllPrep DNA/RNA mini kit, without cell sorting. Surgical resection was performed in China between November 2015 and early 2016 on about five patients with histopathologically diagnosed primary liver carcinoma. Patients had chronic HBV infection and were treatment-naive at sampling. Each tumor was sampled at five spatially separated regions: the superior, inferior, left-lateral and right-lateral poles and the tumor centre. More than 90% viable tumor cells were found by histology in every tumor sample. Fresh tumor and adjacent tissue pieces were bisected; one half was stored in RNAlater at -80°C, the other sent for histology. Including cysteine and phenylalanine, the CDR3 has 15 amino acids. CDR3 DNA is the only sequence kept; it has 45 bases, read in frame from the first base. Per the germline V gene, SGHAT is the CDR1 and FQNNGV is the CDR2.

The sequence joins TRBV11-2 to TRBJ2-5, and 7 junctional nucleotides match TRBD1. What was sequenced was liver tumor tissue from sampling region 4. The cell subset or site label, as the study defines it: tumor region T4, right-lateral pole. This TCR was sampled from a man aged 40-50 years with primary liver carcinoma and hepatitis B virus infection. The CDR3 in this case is CASILIGGEGETQYF. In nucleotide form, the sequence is TGTGCCAGCATCTTAATAGGGGGCGAGGGAGAGACCCAATACTTC.